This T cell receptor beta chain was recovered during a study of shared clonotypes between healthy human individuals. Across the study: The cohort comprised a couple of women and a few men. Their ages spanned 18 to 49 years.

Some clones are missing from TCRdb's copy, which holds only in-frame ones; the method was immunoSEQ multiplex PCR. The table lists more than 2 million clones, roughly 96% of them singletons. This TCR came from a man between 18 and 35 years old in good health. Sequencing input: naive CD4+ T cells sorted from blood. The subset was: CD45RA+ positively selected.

As DNA, the CDR3 is TGTGCCAGCAGCTTCTGGGTGGGGGAGACCCAGTACTTC. Translated, it gives CASSFWVGETQYF. J is TRBJ2-5 and V is TRBV9; D not certain. The CDR3 spans 13 residues. CDR1 is SGDLS and CDR2 is YYNGEE in the germline V gene. Between the trimmed V and J ends, which lost 4 bases and 5 bases, there was a span of 12 bases.